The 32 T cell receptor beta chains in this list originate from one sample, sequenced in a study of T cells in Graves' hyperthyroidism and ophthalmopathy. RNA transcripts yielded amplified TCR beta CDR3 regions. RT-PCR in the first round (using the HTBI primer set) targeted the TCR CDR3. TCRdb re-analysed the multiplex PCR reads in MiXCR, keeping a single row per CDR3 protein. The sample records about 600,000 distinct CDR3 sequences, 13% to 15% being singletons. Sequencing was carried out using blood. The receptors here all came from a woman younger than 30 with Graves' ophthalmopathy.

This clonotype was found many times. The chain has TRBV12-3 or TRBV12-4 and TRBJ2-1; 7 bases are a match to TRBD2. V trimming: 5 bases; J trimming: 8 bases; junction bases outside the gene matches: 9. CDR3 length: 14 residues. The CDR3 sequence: CASSVQGGADEQFF. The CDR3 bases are TGTGCCAGCAGTGTCCAGGGAGGGGCCGATGAGCAGTTCTTC.

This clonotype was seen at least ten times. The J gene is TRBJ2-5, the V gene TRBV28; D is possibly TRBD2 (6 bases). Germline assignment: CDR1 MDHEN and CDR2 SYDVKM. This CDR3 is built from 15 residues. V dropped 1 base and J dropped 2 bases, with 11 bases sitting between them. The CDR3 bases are TGTGCCAGCAGTTTATATGGGAGGCAGCAAGAGACCCAGTACTTC. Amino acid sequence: CASSLYGRQQETQYF.

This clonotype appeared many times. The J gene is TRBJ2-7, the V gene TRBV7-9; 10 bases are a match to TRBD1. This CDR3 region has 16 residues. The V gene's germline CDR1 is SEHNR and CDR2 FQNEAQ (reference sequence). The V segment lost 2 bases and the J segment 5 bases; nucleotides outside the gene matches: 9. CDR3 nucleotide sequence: TGTGCCAGCAGCTTAAGGCTTGGACAGGGGGAGAACGAGCAGTACTTC. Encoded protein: CASSLRLGQGENEQYF.

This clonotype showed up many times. The CDR3 bases are TGTGCCAGCAGTGAACGTCCCGGGACTAGCGTCACAGATACGCAGTATTTT. This codes for CASSERPGTSVTDTQYF. The chain couples TRBV6-1 to TRBJ2-3, with 10 nucleotides matching TRBD2. After removal of 2 bases from V and 2 bases from J, the junction contained 7 bases not matched to a gene. The length of the CDR3 is 17 residues. Germline V gene lookup returns CDR1 MNHNS and CDR2 SASEGT.

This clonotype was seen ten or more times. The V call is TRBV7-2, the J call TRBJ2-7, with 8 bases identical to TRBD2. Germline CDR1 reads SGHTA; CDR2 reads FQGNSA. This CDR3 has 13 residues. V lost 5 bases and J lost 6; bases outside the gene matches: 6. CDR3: CASSGLAKVEQYF. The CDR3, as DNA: TGTGCCAGCAGCGGACTAGCCAAGGTCGAGCAGTACTTC.

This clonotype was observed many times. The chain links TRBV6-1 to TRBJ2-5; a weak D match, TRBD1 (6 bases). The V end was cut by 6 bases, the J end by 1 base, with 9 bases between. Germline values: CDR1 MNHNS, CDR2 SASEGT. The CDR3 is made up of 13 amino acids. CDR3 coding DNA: TGTGCCAGCAGAAGACAGGCCCAAGAGACCCAGTACTTC. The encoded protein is CASRRQAQETQYF.

CDR3 in DNA: TGTGCCACCAGTGACGGACTTGAGCAGTTCTTC. It specifies CATSDGLEQFF. This rearrangement joins TRBV24-1 to TRBJ2-1, with D possibly being TRBD2 (5 bases). Per germline, CDR1 KGHDR and CDR2 SFDVKD. V was clipped by 4 bases and J by 9 bases, with 6 bases between them. CDR3 size: 11 residues.

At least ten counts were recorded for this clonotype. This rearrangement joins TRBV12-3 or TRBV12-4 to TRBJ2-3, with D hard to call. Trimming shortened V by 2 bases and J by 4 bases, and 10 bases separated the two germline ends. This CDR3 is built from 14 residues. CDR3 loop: CASSLHPIPDTQYF. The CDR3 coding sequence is TGTGCCAGCAGTTTACATCCGATACCAGATACGCAGTATTTT.

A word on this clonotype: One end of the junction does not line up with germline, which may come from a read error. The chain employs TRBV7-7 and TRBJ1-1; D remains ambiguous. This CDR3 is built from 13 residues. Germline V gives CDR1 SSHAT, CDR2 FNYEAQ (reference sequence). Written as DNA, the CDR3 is TGTGCTAGCAGCTTGAGAGCGAACACTGACGCTTTCTTT. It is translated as CASSLRANTDAFF.

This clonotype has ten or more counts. DNA for the CDR3: TGTGCCAGCAGTTACCGGACCGGGACTAGCGGGAGTCTCTCAGTTGGTAGTACGGAGACCCAGTACTTC. It translates to CASSYRTGTSGSLSVGSTETQYF. The chain links TRBV6-5 to TRBJ2-5, with 14 bases that match TRBD2. With V trimmed by 2 bases and J by 5 bases, 25 bases remained unmatched. There are 23 residues in the CDR3. CDR1 and CDR2 from the germline V gene are MNHEY and SVGAGI.

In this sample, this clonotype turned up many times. CDR3 region: CASSPGGGLARKQYF. The CDR3 DNA sequence: TGTGCCAGCAGCCCCGGGGGAGGACTAGCTCGCAAGCAGTACTTC. The J gene is TRBJ2-7, the V gene TRBV3-1, with TRBD2 matching 8 bases. V shed 4 bases and J 8 bases; nucleotides not matched to a gene: 13. Germline V gives CDR1 LGHDT, CDR2 YNNKEL (reference sequence). CDR3 length: 15 amino acids.

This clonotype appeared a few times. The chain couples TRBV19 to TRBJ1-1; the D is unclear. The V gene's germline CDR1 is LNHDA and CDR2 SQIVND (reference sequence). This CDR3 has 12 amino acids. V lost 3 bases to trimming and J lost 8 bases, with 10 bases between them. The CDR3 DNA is TGTGCCAGTAGTATCCCCGGGTACGAAGCTTTCTTT. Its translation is CASSIPGYEAFF.

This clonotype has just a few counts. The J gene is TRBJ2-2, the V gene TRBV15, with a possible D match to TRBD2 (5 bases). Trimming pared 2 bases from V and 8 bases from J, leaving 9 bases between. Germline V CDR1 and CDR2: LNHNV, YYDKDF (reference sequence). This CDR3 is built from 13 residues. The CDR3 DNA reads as TGTGCCACCAGCAGACCCCGGACTGGGGAGCTGTTTTTT. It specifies CATSRPRTGELFF.

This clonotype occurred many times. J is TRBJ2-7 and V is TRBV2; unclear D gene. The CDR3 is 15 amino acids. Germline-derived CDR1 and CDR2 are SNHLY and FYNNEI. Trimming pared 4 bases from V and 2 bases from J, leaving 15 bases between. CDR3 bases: TGTGCCAGCAGTGTGAAGTACACTAAACCCTACGAGCAGTACTTC. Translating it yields CASSVKYTKPYEQYF. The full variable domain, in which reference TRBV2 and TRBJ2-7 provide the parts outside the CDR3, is EPEVTQTPSHQVTQMGQEVILRCVPISNHLYFYWYRQILGQKVEFLVSFYNNEISEKSEIFDDQFSVERPDGSNFTLKIRSTKLEDSAMYFCASSVKYTKPYEQYFGPGTRLTVT.

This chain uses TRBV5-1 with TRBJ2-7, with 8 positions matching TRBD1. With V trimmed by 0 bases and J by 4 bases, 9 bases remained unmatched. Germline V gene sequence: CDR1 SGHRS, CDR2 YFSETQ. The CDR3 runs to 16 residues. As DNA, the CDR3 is TGCGCCAGCAGCTTGGGAGATACGGACAGGGCATACGAGCAGTACTTC. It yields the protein CASSLGDTDRAYEQYF.

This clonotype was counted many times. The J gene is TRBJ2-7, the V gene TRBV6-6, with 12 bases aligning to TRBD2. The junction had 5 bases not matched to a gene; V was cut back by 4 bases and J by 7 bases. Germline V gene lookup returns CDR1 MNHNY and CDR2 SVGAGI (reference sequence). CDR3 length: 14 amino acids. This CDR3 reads CASSWTSGIPEQYF. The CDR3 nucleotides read TGTGCCAGCAGTTGGACTAGCGGGATCCCGGAGCAGTACTTC.

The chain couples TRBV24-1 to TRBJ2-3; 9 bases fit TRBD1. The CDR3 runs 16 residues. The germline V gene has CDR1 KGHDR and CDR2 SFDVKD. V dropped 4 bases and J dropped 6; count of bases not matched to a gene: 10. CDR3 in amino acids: CATSDAGTGRRDTQYF. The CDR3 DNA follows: TGTGCCACCAGTGACGCCGGGACAGGGAGGCGGGATACGCAGTATTTT.

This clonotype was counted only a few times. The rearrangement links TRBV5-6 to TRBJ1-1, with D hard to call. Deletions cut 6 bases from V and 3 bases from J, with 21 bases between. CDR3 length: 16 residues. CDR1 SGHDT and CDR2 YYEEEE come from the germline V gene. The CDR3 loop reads CASTPSSISRDTEAFF. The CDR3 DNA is TGTGCCAGCACCCCCTCCTCTATATCGCGGGACACTGAAGCTTTCTTT. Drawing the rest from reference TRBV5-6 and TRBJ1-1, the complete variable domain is DAGVTQSPTHLIKTRGQQVTLRCSPKSGHDTVSWYQQALGQGPQFIFQYYEEEERQRGNFPDRFSGHQFPNYSSELNVNALLLGDSALYLCASTPSSISRDTEAFFGQGTRLTVV.

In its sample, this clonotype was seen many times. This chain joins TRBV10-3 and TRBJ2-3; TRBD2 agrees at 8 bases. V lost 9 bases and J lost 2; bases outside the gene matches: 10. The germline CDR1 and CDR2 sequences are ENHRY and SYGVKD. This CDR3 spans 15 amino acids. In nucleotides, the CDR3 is TGTGCCATTGGTACTAGCGGAACATTCACAGATACGCAGTATTTT. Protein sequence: CAIGTSGTFTDTQYF.

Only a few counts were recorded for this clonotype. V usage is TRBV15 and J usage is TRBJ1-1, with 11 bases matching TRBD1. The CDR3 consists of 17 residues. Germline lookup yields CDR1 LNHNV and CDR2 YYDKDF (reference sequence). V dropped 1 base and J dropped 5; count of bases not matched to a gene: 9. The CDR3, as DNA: TGTGCCACCAGCAGAGTCGGGGGACAGGGGGATGAAACTGAAGCTTTCTTT. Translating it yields CATSRVGGQGDETEAFF.

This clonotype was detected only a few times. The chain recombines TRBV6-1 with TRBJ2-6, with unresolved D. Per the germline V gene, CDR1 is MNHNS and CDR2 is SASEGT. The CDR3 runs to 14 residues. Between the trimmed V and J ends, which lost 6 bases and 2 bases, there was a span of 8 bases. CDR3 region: CASSQPPGANVLTF. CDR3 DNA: TGTGCCAGCAGCCAACCGCCTGGGGCCAACGTCCTGACTTTC.

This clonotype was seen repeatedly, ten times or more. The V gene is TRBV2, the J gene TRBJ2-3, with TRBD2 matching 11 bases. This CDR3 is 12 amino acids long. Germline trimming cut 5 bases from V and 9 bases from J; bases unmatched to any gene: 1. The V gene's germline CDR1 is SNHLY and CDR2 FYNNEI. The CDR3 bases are TGTGCCAGCAGTCGGACTAGCGGGACGCAGTATTTT. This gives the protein CASSRTSGTQYF.

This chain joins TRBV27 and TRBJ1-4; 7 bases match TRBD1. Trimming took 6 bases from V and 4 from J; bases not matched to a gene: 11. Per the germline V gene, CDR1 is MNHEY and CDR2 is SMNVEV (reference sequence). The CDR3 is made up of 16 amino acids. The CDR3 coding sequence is TGTGCCAGCAGCCGAAGGGAGGACAGGTATAATGAAAAACTGTTTTTT. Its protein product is CASSRREDRYNEKLFF.

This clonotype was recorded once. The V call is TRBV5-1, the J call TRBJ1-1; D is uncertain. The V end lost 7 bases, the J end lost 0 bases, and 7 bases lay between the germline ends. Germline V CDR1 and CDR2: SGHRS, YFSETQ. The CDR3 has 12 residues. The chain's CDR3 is CASGVMNTEAFF. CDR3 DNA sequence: TGCGCCAGCGGGGTAATGAACACTGAAGCTTTCTTT.

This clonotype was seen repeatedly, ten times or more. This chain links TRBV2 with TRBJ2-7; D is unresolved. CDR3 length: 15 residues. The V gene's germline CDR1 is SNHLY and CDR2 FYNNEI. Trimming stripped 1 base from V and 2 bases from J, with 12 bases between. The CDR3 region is CASSEGQNPTYEQYF. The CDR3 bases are TGTGCCAGCAGTGAAGGGCAGAACCCCACCTACGAGCAGTACTTC. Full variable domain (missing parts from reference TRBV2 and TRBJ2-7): EPEVTQTPSHQVTQMGQEVILRCVPISNHLYFYWYRQILGQKVEFLVSFYNNEISEKSEIFDDQFSVERPDGSNFTLKIRSTKLEDSAMYFCASSEGQNPTYEQYFGPGTRLTVT.

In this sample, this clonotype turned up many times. This chain's CDR3 is CAWSAFGTGGRQTQYF. The CDR3 DNA follows: TGTGCCTGGAGTGCATTCGGGACAGGGGGCAGACAGACCCAGTACTTC. V is TRBV30 and J is TRBJ2-5; TRBD1 matches at 12 bases. The V gene's germline CDR1 is GTSNPN and CDR2 SVGIG (reference sequence). V was clipped by 1 base and J by 6 bases; unmatched bases: 9. The CDR3 runs 16 residues.

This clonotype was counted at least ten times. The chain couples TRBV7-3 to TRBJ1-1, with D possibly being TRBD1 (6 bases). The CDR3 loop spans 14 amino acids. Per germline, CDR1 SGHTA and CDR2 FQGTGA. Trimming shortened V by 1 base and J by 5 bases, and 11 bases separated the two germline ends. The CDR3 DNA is TGTGCCAGCAGCTTAAATGGGGGGCGAACTGAAGCTTTCTTT. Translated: CASSLNGGRTEAFF.

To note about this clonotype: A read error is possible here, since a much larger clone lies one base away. This chain's CDR3 is CAGDYSGRGLYGYTF. In DNA, the CDR3 is TGTGCCGGAGATTATTCGGGACGGGGACTCTATGGCTACACCTTC. This chain joins TRBV30 and TRBJ1-2; maybe TRBD1 (5 bases). The ends were cut back, 8 bases at V and 4 bases at J, with 23 bases in the middle. The CDR3 spans 15 residues. Germline CDR1 GTSNPN, CDR2 SVGIG (reference sequence).

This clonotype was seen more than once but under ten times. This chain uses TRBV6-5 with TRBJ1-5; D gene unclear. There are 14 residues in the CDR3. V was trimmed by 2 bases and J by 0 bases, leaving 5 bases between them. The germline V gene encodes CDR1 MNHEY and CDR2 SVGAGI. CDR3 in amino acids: CASSYTFSNQPQHF. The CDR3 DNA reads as TGTGCCAGCAGTTACACCTTTAGCAATCAGCCCCAGCATTTT.

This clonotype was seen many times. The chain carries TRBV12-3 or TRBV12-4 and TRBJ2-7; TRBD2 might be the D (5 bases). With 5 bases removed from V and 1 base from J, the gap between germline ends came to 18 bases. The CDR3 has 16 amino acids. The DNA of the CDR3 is TGTGCCAGCAGTAACAGAACCGGGATCCTTTCCTACGAGCAGTACTTC. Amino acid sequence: CASSNRTGILSYEQYF.

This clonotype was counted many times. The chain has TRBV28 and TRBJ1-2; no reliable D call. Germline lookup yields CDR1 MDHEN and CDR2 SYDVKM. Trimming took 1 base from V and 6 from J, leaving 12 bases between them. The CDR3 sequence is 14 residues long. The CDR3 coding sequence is TGTGCCAGCAGTTTATCTTCCCACCCGAATGGCTACACCTTC. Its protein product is CASSLSSHPNGYTF.

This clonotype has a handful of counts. The CDR3 coding sequence is TGTGCCAGTAGCCGGCAGCCTGAACTGGGGGAGCAGTACTTC. Protein: CASSRQPELGEQYF. The rearrangement uses TRBV19 and TRBJ2-7; no firm D call. Germline V CDR1 and CDR2: LNHDA, SQIVND (reference sequence). Deletions cut 6 bases from V and 7 bases from J, with 19 bases between. CDR3 length equals 14 residues.